This is a list of T cell receptor beta chains from one sample in a study of blood T cells in healthy people across ages. TCRdb re-derived calls from the 5' RACE reads in MiXCR, one entry per CDR3 protein. The sample consists of around 650,000 distinct CDR3 sequences, around 41% of them appearing once. Input material: blood. Receptors originate from a man at least 80 years old in good health. Both conserved end residues are trimmed from each CDR3. Expanded clones are given a class, and other clones once, few, many or no size at all.

TRBJ2-1,TRBV4-1,-,ASSQEGAGGGFNEQF
TRBJ2-7,TRBV4-2,-,ASSQAMTGGYEQY
TRBJ2-7,TRBV6-2/TRBV6-3,-,ASSYEQPQAYEQY
TRBJ2-3,TRBV29-1,many,SAGRSTGPDTQY
TRBJ2-5,TRBV6-1,-,ASSEGLAGGRGTQY
TRBJ1-6,TRBV5-1,-,ASSLDGQGNSPLH
TRBJ2-2,TRBV11-2,-,ASTIGSWSGGELF
TRBJ1-5,TRBV10-3,-,AIRQYSNQPQH
TRBJ2-3,TRBV7-2,few,ASSLGTSGRWTSTDTQY
TRBJ1-2,TRBV28,-,ASGDGAVYYGYT
TRBJ2-7,TRBV6-2/TRBV6-3,-,ASSYSAGGPYEQY
TRBJ1-5,TRBV7-9,-,ASSSTVNQPQH
TRBJ2-1,TRBV10-3,-,AIRGGTGDRYNEQF
TRBJ2-5,TRBV4-2,-,ASSQGTATGGEETQY
TRBJ2-7,TRBV7-2,few,ASSSQGGLAGVEQY
TRBJ1-2,TRBV20-1,-,SATLTGLISYT
TRBJ2-7,TRBV4-2,-,ASSQDANQGVPYEQY
TRBJ2-5,TRBV4-3,-,ASSQSPQGTPGTQY
TRBJ1-1,TRBV11-1,once,ASSFRQGPSEDTEAF
-,TRBV7-2,-,ASSLSGGARYDEQY
TRBJ2-3,TRBV27,-,ASTGLASTDTQY
TRBJ2-5,TRBV4-2,-,ASSQDRAGGRKETQY
TRBJ2-7,TRBV9,-,ASSVGATGLLEQY
TRBJ1-6,TRBV5-1,few,ASSLEEGLGNSPLH
TRBJ2-7,TRBV6-2/TRBV6-3,-,ASSYSRVLLEQY
TRBJ1-1,TRBV5-1,-,ASSPNPTGEAF
TRBJ2-1,TRBV4-2,few,ASSQGTSGGANEQF